A single sample gave rise to the 13 T cell receptor beta chains below, sequenced in a study of blood T cell repertoires in COVID-19. Profiled with immunoSEQ multiplex PCR; TCRdb holds only in-frame clones, not every one. The sample records about 110,000 clones, 82% being singletons. The sequenced sample consisted of peripheral blood. The receptors shown here come from a man between 65 and 79 years old with acute or convalescent COVID-19.

This chain links TRBV3-1 (or the pseudogene TRBV3-2) with TRBJ2-7, with TRBD2 matching 8 bases. This CDR3 contains 14 residues. Germline trimming cut 5 bases from V and 3 bases from J; bases unmatched to any gene: 6. Germline V gene sequence: CDR1 LGHDT, CDR2 YNNKEL (reference sequence). The CDR3 loop is CASSSGLARYEQYF. The CDR3, as DNA: TGTGCCAGCAGCTCCGGACTAGCACGCTACGAGCAGTACTTC.

V gene TRBV10-3 combines with J gene TRBJ2-2, with 11 bases aligning to TRBD2. With 10 bases clipped from V and 3 bases from J, the junction kept 16 bases outside the gene matches. Germline lookup yields CDR1 ENHRY and CDR2 SYGVKD. The CDR3 runs to 18 residues. CDR3 sequence (DNA): TGTGCCAGTTCGCCCGGGACTAGCGGAGAAGGTGACACCGGGGAGCTGTTTTTT. Residues: CASSPGTSGEGDTGELFF.

This chain uses TRBV27 with TRBJ1-2; 9 nucleotides align to TRBD1. Trimming removed 5 bases from V and 4 bases from J; junction bases left unmatched: 5. Germline CDR1 reads MNHEY; CDR2 reads SMNVEV (reference sequence). CDR3 length equals 14 residues. CDR3 in amino acids: CASSNRGQSYGYTF. CDR3 bases: TGTGCCAGCAGTAACAGGGGGCAGAGCTATGGCTACACCTTC.

The chain combines TRBV30 with TRBJ1-1; tentative D call: TRBD1 (6 bases). Trimming shortened V by 0 bases and J by 8 bases, and 10 bases separated the two germline ends. Germline values: CDR1 GTSNPN, CDR2 SVGIG (reference sequence). The length of the CDR3 is 12 residues. The CDR3 is CAWSVSGVEAFF. The CDR3 DNA sequence: TGTGCCTGGAGTGTTTCAGGGGTGGAAGCTTTCTTT.

V gene TRBV7-8 combines with J gene TRBJ2-5; 7 bases match TRBD1. In germline, CDR1 is SGHVS, CDR2 FQNEAQ. This CDR3 contains 16 residues. The junction had 11 bases not matched to a gene; V was cut back by 3 bases and J by 4 bases. CDR3 in amino acids: CASSLPRQGSGETQYF. Written as DNA, the CDR3 is TGTGCCAGCAGCTTGCCACGACAGGGAAGCGGAGAGACCCAGTACTTC.

The chain uses TRBV14 and TRBJ2-3; 8 bases align to TRBD2. The J segment lost 4 bases and the V segment lost 1 base, leaving 19 bases of the junction unmatched. Germline V lookup: CDR1 SGHDN, CDR2 FVKESK. This CDR3 has 20 residues. This CDR3 reads CASSQVVLAGGFLLPDTQYF. CDR3 bases: TGTGCCAGCAGCCAAGTTGTACTCGCGGGGGGTTTTTTGCTCCCAGATACGCAGTATTTT.

The chain employs TRBV30 and TRBJ2-3; 8 bases align to TRBD1. This CDR3 is built from 11 residues. V lost 5 bases, J lost 5 bases, and 0 bases stayed unmatched. From germline, CDR1 is GTSNPN and CDR2 SVGIG (reference sequence). CDR3 amino acids: CAWGQGDTQYF. The CDR3 DNA sequence: TGTGCCTGGGGACAGGGAGATACGCAGTATTTT.

This clone was found a few times. The J gene is TRBJ2-7, the V gene TRBV7-8, with D perhaps matching TRBD1 (6 bases). Deletions cut 5 bases from V and 6 bases from J, with 11 bases between. This CDR3 comprises 12 residues. Germline CDR1 reads SGHVS; CDR2 reads FQNEAQ. This chain's CDR3 is CASSLRTAEQYF. CDR3 DNA sequence: TGTGCCAGCAGCCTGCGGACAGCCGAGCAGTACTTC.

The genes are TRBV7-8 and TRBJ2-1; the match to TRBD2 covers 8 bases. V was clipped by 6 bases and J by 4 bases; unmatched bases: 5. This CDR3 region has 14 residues. CDR1 SGHVS and CDR2 FQNEAQ come from the germline V gene. CDR3 residues: CASRPSGRYNEQFF. The DNA of the CDR3 is TGTGCCAGCAGACCAAGCGGGAGATACAATGAGCAGTTCTTC.

This chain connects TRBV25-1 to TRBJ1-1, with D uncertain. Looked up from germline, CDR1 is MGHDK and CDR2 is SYGVNS. The CDR3 runs 12 residues. Trimming took 1 base from V and 10 from J, leaving 10 bases between them. This chain's CDR3 is CASSESLGRAFF. The CDR3 DNA reads TGTGCCAGCAGTGAATCGCTGGGCCGAGCTTTCTTT.

The chain carries TRBV5-4 and TRBJ2-2, with TRBD2 matching over 9 bases. Germline-derived CDR1 and CDR2 are SGHNT and YYREEE (reference sequence). The CDR3 has 15 amino acids. With 0 bases clipped from V and 5 bases from J, the junction kept 2 bases outside the gene matches. CDR3 DNA: TGTGCCAGCAGCTTGGATGCGGGAGGGACCGGGGAGCTGTTTTTT. This codes for CASSLDAGGTGELFF.

This chain connects TRBV6-2 or TRBV6-3 to TRBJ2-3, with TRBD2 as a possible D gene (5 bases). Between the trimmed V and J ends, which lost 4 bases and 0 bases, there was a span of 11 bases. The CDR3 sequence is 15 residues long. The germline CDR1 and CDR2 sequences are MNHEY and SVGEGT. Written as DNA, the CDR3 is TGTGCCAGCAGTTCCAGGACTGCTAGCACAGATACGCAGTATTTT. Translated, it gives CASSSRTASTDTQYF.

The J gene is TRBJ2-1, the V gene TRBV4-2; 11 bases match TRBD2. This CDR3 is built from 14 residues. The junction had 4 bases not matched to a gene; V was cut back by 7 bases and J by 5 bases. CDR1 and CDR2 from the germline V gene are LGHNA and YNFKEQ. CDR3 bases: TGTGCCAGCACCCCGGGACTAGCGGACAATGAGCAGTTCTTC. It specifies CASTPGLADNEQFF.